The 20 T cell receptor beta chains below all came from one sample that was sequenced in a study of blood T cell repertoires in COVID-19. Clones were read by immunoSEQ multiplex PCR, and TCRdb kept only the in-frame ones, dropping some. The data contain approximately 220,000 clones, approximately 85% of them singletons. What was sequenced was peripheral blood. The source of these receptors is a woman between 65 and 79 years old with acute or convalescent COVID-19.

The chain carries TRBV3-1 (or the pseudogene TRBV3-2) and TRBJ2-3; 9 positions agree with TRBD2. CDR1 LGHDT and CDR2 YNNKEL come from the germline V gene (reference sequence). V dropped 2 bases and J dropped 2; count of bases not matched to a gene: 8. This CDR3 comprises 17 residues. Here the CDR3 reads CASSQPRLAGHTDTQYF. CDR3 in DNA: TGTGCCAGCAGCCAACCCCGTCTAGCGGGACACACAGATACGCAGTATTTT.

The chain employs TRBV11-3 and TRBJ2-3, with 8 bases aligning to TRBD2. The V and J ends lost 3 bases and 4 bases, in that order; junction bases with no gene match: 3. Germline CDR1 reads SGHNT; CDR2 reads YENEEA. This CDR3 region has 14 residues. For the CDR3, the DNA is TGTGCCAGCAGCTTCGGGGGGGCCCCAGATACGCAGTATTTT. It is translated as CASSFGGAPDTQYF.

The chain has TRBV19 and TRBJ1-1; the D is unclear. The V end lost 6 bases, the J end lost 0 bases, and 8 bases lay between the germline ends. This CDR3 is 13 amino acids long. The germline CDR1 and CDR2 sequences are LNHDA and SQIVND (reference sequence). CDR3 amino acids: CASSRRMNTEAFF. CDR3 DNA sequence: TGTGCCAGTAGCCGGAGGATGAACACTGAAGCTTTCTTT.

The chain uses TRBV7-2 and TRBJ1-5, with D unresolved. The CDR3 is made up of 13 amino acids. V dropped 2 bases and J dropped 6 bases, with 8 bases sitting between them. Germline V gives CDR1 SGHTA, CDR2 FQGNSA. The CDR3 nucleotides read TGTGCCAGCAGCTTAAGGGAGGGTCAGCCCCAGCATTTT. Translating gives CASSLREGQPQHF.

This clone has ten or more counts. The chain carries TRBV7-2 and TRBJ2-7, with a tentative D call TRBD2 (6 bases). The CDR3 is made up of 14 amino acids. The V end was cut by 2 bases, the J end by 3 bases, with 11 bases between. Germline CDR1 SGHTA, CDR2 FQGNSA. This chain's CDR3 is CASSLIAEHYEQYF. For the CDR3, the DNA is TGTGCCAGCAGCTTAATAGCGGAGCACTACGAGCAGTACTTC.

This chain uses TRBV24-1 with TRBJ2-1; D perhaps matches TRBD1 (6 bases). The CDR3 contains 15 residues. Germline loops: CDR1 KGHDR, CDR2 SFDVKD. Trimming pared 3 bases from V and 2 bases from J, leaving 10 bases between. The CDR3 coding sequence is TGTGCCACCAGTGATGACAGGTCTGCCTACAATGAGCAGTTCTTC. Translated, it gives CATSDDRSAYNEQFF.

The chain recombines TRBV6-1 with TRBJ1-2, with D hard to call. Germline V CDR1 and CDR2: MNHNS, SASEGT. The CDR3 spans 12 residues. V dropped 1 base and J dropped 8 bases, with 8 bases sitting between them. The CDR3: CASSEVATGYTF. CDR3 DNA: TGTGCCAGCAGTGAAGTGGCCACAGGCTACACCTTC.

This CDR3 is CASSPDRGRRNTIYF. Here the CDR3 DNA reads TGTGCCAGCAGTCCCGACAGGGGGAGAAGAAACACCATATATTTT. The chain combines TRBV6-2 or TRBV6-3 with TRBJ1-3, with 9 bases that match TRBD1. The germline V gene encodes CDR1 MNHEY and CDR2 SVGEGT. The junction had 7 bases not matched to a gene; V was cut back by 5 bases and J by 5 bases. The CDR3 spans 15 residues.

This clone appeared a single time. J is TRBJ2-1 and V is TRBV19; 9 bases agree with TRBD1. V lost 5 bases, J lost 9 bases, and 11 bases stayed unmatched. The CDR3 totals 15 residues. Germline V lookup: CDR1 LNHDA, CDR2 SQIVND (reference sequence). CDR3 nucleotide sequence: TGTGCCAGTAGTGCGACAGGGGGATTCGTCCGTGAGCAGTTCTTC. This sequence encodes CASSATGGFVREQFF.

The gene calls are TRBV27 and TRBJ1-4, with a tentative D call TRBD1 (6 bases). The V end lost 5 bases, the J end lost 0 bases, and 13 bases lay between the germline ends. This CDR3 is 16 amino acids long. Germline CDR1 reads MNHEY; CDR2 reads SMNVEV (reference sequence). In nucleotides, the CDR3 is TGTGCCAGCAGTGATCAGGGGCGTTCAACTAATGAAAAACTGTTTTTT. Its translation is CASSDQGRSTNEKLFF.

The chain joins TRBV5-1 to TRBJ1-2, with a weak D call TRBD1 (6 bases). V shed 3 bases and J shed 4 bases, with 10 bases lying between them. The germline gives CDR1 SGHRS, CDR2 YFSETQ. The CDR3 runs 13 residues. In nucleotides, the CDR3 is TGCGCCAGCAGCTCGGACAGAATCTATGGCTACACCTTC. Its translation is CASSSDRIYGYTF.

J is TRBJ1-1 and V is TRBV3-1 (or the pseudogene TRBV3-2); 7 bases fit TRBD1. The CDR3 has 19 residues. Germline V gives CDR1 LGHDT, CDR2 YNNKEL (reference sequence). V trimming: 1 base; J trimming: 2 bases; junction bases outside the gene matches: 16. This CDR3 reads CASSQARQGPIAPNTEAFF. Written as DNA, the CDR3 is TGTGCCAGCAGCCAAGCCCGACAGGGCCCGATCGCTCCTAACACTGAAGCTTTCTTT.

The chain recombines TRBV5-5 with TRBJ2-2; 11 bases align to TRBD1. Germline V lookup: CDR1 SGHKS, CDR2 YYEKEE (reference sequence). V gave up 4 bases and J gave up 5 bases; unmatched junction bases: 4. The CDR3 runs 15 residues. The CDR3 sequence: CASSRGQGVTGELFF. DNA of the CDR3: TGTGCCAGCAGCCGGGGACAGGGGGTGACCGGGGAGCTGTTTTTT.

This chain connects TRBV24-1 to TRBJ1-5, with D hard to call. The length of the CDR3 is 16 residues. CDR1 is KGHDR, CDR2 SFDVKD, per germline. Trimming removed 6 bases from V and 3 bases from J, with 17 bases in between. CDR3 protein: CATSSLGEGDNQPQHF. The CDR3 DNA follows: TGTGCCACCAGTTCCCTGGGAGAGGGCGACAATCAGCCCCAGCATTTT.

This sequence joins TRBV28 and TRBJ2-7; 11 positions match TRBD2. The CDR3 covers 13 residues. The V gene end was trimmed by 8 bases and the J gene end by 10 bases; junction bases not matched to a gene: 10. In germline, CDR1 is MDHEN, CDR2 SYDVKM. The CDR3 nucleotides read TGTGCCAGCGGGGGGGGACTAGCGGAAACCCAGTACTTC. The encoded protein is CASGGGLAETQYF.

J is TRBJ1-1 and V is TRBV11-2; D ambiguous. V was pared by 1 base and J by 0 bases, with 9 bases between. The CDR3 has 15 residues. The germline V gene has CDR1 SGHAT and CDR2 FQNNGV. CDR3 DNA: TGTGCCAGCAGCTTAGGTCTAAACCTGAACACTGAAGCTTTCTTT. This encodes CASSLGLNLNTEAFF.

The V and J genes are TRBV18 and TRBJ2-1; 12 bases align to TRBD2. CDR3 length equals 15 residues. CDR1 and CDR2 (germline): KGHSH, LQKENI. V was clipped by 4 bases and J by 7 bases; unmatched bases: 5. The CDR3 region is CASSLTSGGLNEQFF. CDR3 nucleotide sequence: TGTGCCAGCTCACTGACTAGCGGGGGATTGAATGAGCAGTTCTTC. The entire variable domain, with the rest obtained from reference TRBV18 and TRBJ2-1, is as follows: NAGVMQNPRHLVRRRGQEARLRCSPMKGHSHVYWYRQLPEEGLKFMVYLQKENIIDESGMPKERFSAEFPKEGPSILRIQQVVRGDSAAYFCASSLTSGGLNEQFFGPGTRLTVL.

CDR3 region: CASGLVGGSTDTQYF. CDR3 nucleotide sequence: TGTGCTAGTGGTTTGGTCGGCGGTAGCACAGATACGCAGTATTTT. The chain carries TRBV12-5 and TRBJ2-3; D gene uncertain. This CDR3 is 15 amino acids long. The germline gives CDR1 LGHNT, CDR2 FRNRAP. V was cut by 0 bases and J by 0 bases, with 7 bases left in between. The whole variable domain, filled in from reference TRBV12-5 and TRBJ2-3, reads DARVTQTPRHKVTEMGQEVTMRCQPILGHNTVFWYRQTMMQGLELLAYFRNRAPLDDSGMPKDRFSAEMPDATLATLKIQPSEPRDSAVYFCASGLVGGSTDTQYFGPGTRLTVL.

V is TRBV9 and J is TRBJ1-4; D not certain. The ends were cut back, 0 bases at V and 4 bases at J, with 10 bases in the middle. Germline values: CDR1 SGDLS, CDR2 YYNGEE. This CDR3 is 15 amino acids long. In DNA, the CDR3 is TGTGCCAGCAGCGTAGCCCCCAGTTATAATGAAAAACTGTTTTTT. As protein: CASSVAPSYNEKLFF. Full variable domain (rest looked up from reference TRBV9 and TRBJ1-4): DSGVTQTPKHLITATGQRVTLRCSPRSGDLSVYWYQQSLDQGLQFLIQYYNGEERAKGNILERFSAQQFPDLHSELNLSSLELGDSALYFCASSVAPSYNEKLFFGSGTQLSVL.

The chain links TRBV7-2 to TRBJ1-4, with 8 nucleotides matching TRBD1. V lost 0 bases, J lost 7 bases, and 1 base stayed unmatched. This CDR3 comprises 14 residues. Germline CDR1 is SGHTA and CDR2 is FQGNSA. The DNA of the CDR3 is TGTGCCAGCAGCTTAGCCAGGGGGCGTGAAAAACTGTTTTTT. Translated, it gives CASSLARGREKLFF. Drawing the rest from reference TRBV7-2 and TRBJ1-4, the complete variable domain is GAGVSQSPSNKVTEKGKDVELRCDPISGHTALYWYRQSLGQGLEFLIYFQGNSAPDKSGLPSDRFSAERTGGSVSTLTIQRTQQEDSAVYLCASSLARGREKLFFGSGTQLSVL.